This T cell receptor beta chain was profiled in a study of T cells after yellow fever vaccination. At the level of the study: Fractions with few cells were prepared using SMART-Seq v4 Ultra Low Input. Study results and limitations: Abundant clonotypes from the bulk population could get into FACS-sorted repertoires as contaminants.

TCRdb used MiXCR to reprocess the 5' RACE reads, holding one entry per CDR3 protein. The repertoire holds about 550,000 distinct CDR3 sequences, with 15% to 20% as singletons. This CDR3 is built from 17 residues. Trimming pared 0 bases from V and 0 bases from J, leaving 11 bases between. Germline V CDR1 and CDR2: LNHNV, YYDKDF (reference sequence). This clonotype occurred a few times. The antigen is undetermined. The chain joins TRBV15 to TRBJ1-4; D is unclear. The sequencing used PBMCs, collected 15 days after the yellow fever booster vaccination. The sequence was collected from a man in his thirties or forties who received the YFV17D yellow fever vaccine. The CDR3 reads CATSRELWTATNEKLFF. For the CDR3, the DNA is TGTGCCACCAGCAGAGAACTCTGGACGGCAACTAATGAAAAACTGTTTTTT. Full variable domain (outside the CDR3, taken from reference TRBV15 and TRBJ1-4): DAMVIQNPRYQVTQFGKPVTLSCSQTLNHNVMYWYQQKSSQAPKLLFHYYDKDFNNEADTPDNFQSRRPNTSFCFLDIRSPGLGDTAMYLCATSRELWTATNEKLFFGSGTQLSVL.